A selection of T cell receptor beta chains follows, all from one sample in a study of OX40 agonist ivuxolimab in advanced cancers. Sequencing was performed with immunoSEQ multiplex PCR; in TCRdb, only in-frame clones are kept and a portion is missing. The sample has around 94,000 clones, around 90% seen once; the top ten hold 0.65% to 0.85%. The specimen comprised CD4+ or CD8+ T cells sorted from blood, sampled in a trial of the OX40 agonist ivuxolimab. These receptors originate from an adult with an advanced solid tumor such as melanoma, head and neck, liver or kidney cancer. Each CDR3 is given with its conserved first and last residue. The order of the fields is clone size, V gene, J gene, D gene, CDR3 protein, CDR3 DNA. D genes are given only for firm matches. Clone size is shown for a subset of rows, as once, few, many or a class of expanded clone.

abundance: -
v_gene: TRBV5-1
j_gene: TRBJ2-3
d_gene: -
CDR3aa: CASSLGGQTDTQYF
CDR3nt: TGCGCCAGCAGCTTGGGGGGACAAACAGATACGCAGTATTTT

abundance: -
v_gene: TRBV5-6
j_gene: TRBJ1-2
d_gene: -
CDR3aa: CASSLENRVMDYTF
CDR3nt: TGTGCCAGCAGCTTGGAGAACAGAGTTATGGACTACACCTTC

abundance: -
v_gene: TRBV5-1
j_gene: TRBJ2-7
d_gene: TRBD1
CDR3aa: CASSFEGTGAPYEQYF
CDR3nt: TGCGCCAGCAGCTTCGAAGGTACAGGGGCTCCCTACGAGCAGTACTTC

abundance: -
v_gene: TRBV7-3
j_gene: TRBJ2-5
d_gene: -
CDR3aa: CASSLTTAGTQYF
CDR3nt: TGTGCCAGCAGCTTAACGACCGCGGGGACCCAGTACTTC

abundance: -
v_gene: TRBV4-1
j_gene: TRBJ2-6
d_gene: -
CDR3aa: CASSSPPGVRSGANVLTF
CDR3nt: TGCGCCAGCAGCTCCCCCCCGGGCGTCCGCTCTGGGGCCAACGTCCTGACTTTC

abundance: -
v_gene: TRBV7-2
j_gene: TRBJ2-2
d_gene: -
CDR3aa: CASSLAGTTGELFF
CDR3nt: TGTGCCAGCAGCTTAGCGGGGACTACCGGGGAGCTGTTTTTT

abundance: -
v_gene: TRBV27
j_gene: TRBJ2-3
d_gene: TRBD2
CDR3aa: CASSPQGVGLLAGVTDTQYF
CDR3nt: TGTGCCAGCAGTCCCCAGGGGGTAGGGCTACTAGCGGGAGTAACAGATACGCAGTATTTT

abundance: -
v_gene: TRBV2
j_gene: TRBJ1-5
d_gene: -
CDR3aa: CASKKDSNQPQHF
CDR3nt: TGTGCCAGCAAAAAGGATAGCAATCAGCCCCAGCATTTT

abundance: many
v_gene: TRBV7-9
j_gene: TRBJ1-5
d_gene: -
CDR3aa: CASSLNVWEPQHF
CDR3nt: TGTGCCAGCAGCTTAAACGTTTGGGAGCCCCAGCATTTT

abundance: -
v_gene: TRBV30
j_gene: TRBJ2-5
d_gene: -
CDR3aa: CAWSVRETQYF
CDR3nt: TGTGCCTGGAGTGTACGGGAGACCCAGTACTTC

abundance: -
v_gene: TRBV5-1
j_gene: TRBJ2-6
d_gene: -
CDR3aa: CASSLVLSGAGANVLTF
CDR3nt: TGCGCCAGCAGCTTGGTTCTCTCGGGGGCTGGGGCCAACGTCCTGACTTTC

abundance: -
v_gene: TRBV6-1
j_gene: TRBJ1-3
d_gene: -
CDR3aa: CASRTDGNTIYF
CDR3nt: TGTGCCAGCAGGACGGACGGAAACACCATATATTTT

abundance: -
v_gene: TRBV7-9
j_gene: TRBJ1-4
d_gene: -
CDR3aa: CASSLISGATNEKLFF
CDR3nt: TGTGCCAGCAGCCTAATATCGGGAGCAACTAATGAAAAACTGTTTTTT

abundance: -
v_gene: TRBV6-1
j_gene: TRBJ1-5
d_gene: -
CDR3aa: CASSESGGRQPQHF
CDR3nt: TGTGCCAGCAGTGAATCCGGAGGGAGGCAGCCCCAGCATTTT

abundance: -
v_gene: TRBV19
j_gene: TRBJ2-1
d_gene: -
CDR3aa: CASTNRARNNEQFF
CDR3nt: TGTGCCAGTACCAACAGAGCGCGTAACAATGAGCAGTTCTTC

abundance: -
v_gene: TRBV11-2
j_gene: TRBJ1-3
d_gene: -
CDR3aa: CASSLERPSSGNTIYF
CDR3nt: TGTGCCAGCAGCTTAGAGCGTCCGAGCTCTGGAAACACCATATATTTT

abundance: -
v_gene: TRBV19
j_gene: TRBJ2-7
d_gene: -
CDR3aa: CASSTIGSSSYEQYF
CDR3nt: TGTGCCAGTAGCACAATCGGATCGAGCTCCTACGAGCAGTACTTC

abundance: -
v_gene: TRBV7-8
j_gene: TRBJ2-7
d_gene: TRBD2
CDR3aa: CASYNRGTSSYEQYF
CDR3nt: TGTGCCAGCTACAACCGCGGGACTAGCAGCTACGAGCAGTACTTC

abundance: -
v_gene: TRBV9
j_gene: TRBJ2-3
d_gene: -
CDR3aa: CASSVSHIALADTQYF
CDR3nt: TGTGCCAGCAGCGTAAGTCACATTGCGTTGGCAGATACGCAGTATTTT

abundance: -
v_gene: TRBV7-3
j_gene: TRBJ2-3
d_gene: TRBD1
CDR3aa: CASSLRTGHTDTQYF
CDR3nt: TGTGCCAGCAGCTTGAGGACAGGGCACACAGATACGCAGTATTTT

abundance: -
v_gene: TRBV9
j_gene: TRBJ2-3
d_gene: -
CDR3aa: CASSARLGNANTQYF
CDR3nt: TGTGCCAGCAGCGCCCGACTAGGTAACGCAAATACGCAGTATTTT

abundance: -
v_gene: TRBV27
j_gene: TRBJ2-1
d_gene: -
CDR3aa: CASIRLGGANEQFF
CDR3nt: TGTGCCAGCATTCGACTAGGGGGGGCGAATGAGCAGTTCTTC

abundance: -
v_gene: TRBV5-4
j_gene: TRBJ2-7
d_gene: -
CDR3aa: CASSFGGISSYEQYF
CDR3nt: TGTGCCAGCAGCTTTGGTGGGATTAGCTCCTACGAGCAGTACTTC

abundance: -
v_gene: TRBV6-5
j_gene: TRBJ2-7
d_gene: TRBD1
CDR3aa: CASSYSTNRGDEQYF
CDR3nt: TGTGCCAGCAGTTACTCGACGAACAGGGGCGACGAGCAGTACTTC

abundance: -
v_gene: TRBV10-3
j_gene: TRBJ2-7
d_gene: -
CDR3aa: CAIRGTAVSYEQYF
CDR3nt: TGTGCCATCAGGGGGACTGCTGTCTCCTACGAGCAGTACTTC

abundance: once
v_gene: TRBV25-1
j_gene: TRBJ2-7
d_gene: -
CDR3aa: CASSEYKGLSYEQYF
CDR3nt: TGTGCCAGCAGTGAATATAAGGGCCTGTCCTACGAGCAGTACTTC

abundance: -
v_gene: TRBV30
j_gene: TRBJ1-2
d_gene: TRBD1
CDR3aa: CAWVDRANYGYTF
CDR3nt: TGTGCCTGGGTGGACAGGGCTAACTATGGCTACACCTTC

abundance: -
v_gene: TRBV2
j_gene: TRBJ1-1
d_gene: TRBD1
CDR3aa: CASSPNRGGVTEAFF
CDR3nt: TGTGCCAGCAGTCCCAACAGGGGTGGGGTCACTGAAGCTTTCTTT

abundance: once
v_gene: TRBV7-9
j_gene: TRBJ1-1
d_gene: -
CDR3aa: CASSSPKSLNTEAFF
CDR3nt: TGTGCCAGCAGCTCCCCCAAGAGTCTGAACACTGAAGCTTTCTTT

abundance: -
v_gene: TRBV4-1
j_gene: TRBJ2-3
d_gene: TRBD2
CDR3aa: CASSLGLAGVSDTQYF
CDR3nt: TGCGCCAGCAGCCTAGGACTAGCGGGAGTTTCAGATACGCAGTATTTT

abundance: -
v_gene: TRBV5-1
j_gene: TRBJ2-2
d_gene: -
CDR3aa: CASSLGLGQVGELFF
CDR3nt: TGCGCCAGCAGCTTGGGATTGGGGCAGGTCGGGGAGCTGTTTTTT

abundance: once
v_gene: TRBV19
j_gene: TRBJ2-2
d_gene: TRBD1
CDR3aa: CASGREIEGQGANTGELFF
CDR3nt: TGTGCCAGTGGGAGGGAAATTGAAGGACAGGGGGCGAACACCGGGGAGCTGTTTTTT

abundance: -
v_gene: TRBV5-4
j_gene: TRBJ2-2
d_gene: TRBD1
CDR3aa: CASSRDRVGTGELFF
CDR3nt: TGTGCCAGCAGCAGGGACAGGGTCGGGACCGGGGAGCTGTTTTTT

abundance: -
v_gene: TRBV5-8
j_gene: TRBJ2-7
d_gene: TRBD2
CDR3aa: CASSRGLAGRAYEQYF
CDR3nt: TGTGCCAGCAGCCGAGGACTAGCGGGAAGAGCCTACGAGCAGTACTTC

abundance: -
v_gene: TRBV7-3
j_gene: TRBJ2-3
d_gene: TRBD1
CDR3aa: CASSLGGTGGPDTQYF
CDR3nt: TGTGCCAGCAGCCTTGGAGGGACAGGGGGCCCAGATACGCAGTATTTT

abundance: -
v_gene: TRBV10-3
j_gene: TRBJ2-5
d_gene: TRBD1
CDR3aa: CAIRPGQRIQETQYF
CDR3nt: TGTGCCATCAGGCCGGGACAGCGAATACAAGAGACCCAGTACTTC

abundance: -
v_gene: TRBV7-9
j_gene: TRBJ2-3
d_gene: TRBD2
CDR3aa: CASSLTAGGTDTQYF
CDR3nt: TGTGCCAGCAGCTTAACAGCGGGAGGAACAGATACGCAGTATTTT

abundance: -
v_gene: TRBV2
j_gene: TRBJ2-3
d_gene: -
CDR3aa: CASSEKTQFTDTQYF
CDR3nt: TGTGCCAGCAGTGAGAAGACCCAATTCACAGATACGCAGTATTTT

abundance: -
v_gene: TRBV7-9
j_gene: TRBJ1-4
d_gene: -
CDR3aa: CASSLASRGEKLFF
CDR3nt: TGTGCCAGCAGCTTAGCGAGTCGTGGTGAAAAACTGTTTTTT

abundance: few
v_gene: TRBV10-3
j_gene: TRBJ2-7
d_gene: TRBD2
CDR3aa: CAISEMASGTEQYF
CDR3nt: TGTGCCATCAGTGAGATGGCTAGCGGGACCGAGCAGTACTTC

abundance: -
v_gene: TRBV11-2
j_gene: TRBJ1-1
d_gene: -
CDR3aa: CASSFGGGLETEAFF
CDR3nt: TGTGCCAGCAGCTTTGGAGGGGGTCTTGAAACTGAAGCTTTCTTT

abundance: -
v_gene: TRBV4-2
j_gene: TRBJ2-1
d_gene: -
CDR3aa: CASSQEQGYNEQFF
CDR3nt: TGTGCCAGCAGCCAAGAACAGGGCTACAATGAGCAGTTCTTC

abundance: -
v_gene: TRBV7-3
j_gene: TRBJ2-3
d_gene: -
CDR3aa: CASSLIRGTDTQYF
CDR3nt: TGTGCCAGCAGCTTAATTCGGGGCACAGATACGCAGTATTTT

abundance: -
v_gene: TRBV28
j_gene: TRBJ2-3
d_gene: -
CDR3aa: CASSFGRGAYTQYF
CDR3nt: TGTGCCAGCAGTTTTGGTCGGGGGGCATATACGCAGTATTTT

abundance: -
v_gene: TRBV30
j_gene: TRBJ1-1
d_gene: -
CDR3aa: CAWIRRGVTEAFF
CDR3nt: TGTGCCTGGATTCGGCGGGGTGTAACTGAAGCTTTCTTT

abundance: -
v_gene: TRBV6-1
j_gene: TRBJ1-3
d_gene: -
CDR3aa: CASRAELSGNTIYF
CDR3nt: TGTGCCAGCCGCGCGGAGCTCTCTGGAAACACCATATATTTT

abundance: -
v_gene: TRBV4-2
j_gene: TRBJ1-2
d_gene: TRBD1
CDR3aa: CASSQPDRGGNYGYTF
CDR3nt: TGTGCCAGCAGCCAACCGGACAGGGGCGGAAACTATGGCTACACCTTC

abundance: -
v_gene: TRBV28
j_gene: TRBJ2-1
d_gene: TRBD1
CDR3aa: CASSSILGGTGGEFF
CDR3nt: TGTGCCAGCAGTTCCATCCTCGGCGGGACAGGTGGGGAGTTCTTC

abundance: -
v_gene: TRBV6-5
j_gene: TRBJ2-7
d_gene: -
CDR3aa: CASSYSNRANEQYF
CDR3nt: TGTGCCAGCAGTTACTCGAACAGGGCCAACGAGCAGTACTTC

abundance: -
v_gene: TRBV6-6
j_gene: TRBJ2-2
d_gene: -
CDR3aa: CASSAGSTGELFF
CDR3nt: TGTGCCAGCAGCGCCGGGTCCACCGGGGAGCTGTTTTTT

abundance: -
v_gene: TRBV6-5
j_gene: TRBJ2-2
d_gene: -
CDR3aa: CASSPPRQGTGELFF
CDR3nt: TGTGCCAGCAGTCCCCCCCGGCAGGGCACCGGGGAGCTGTTTTTT

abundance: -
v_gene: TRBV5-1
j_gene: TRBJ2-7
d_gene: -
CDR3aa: CASSLGPPLGEQYF
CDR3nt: TGCGCCAGCAGCTTGGGACCGCCATTGGGGGAGCAGTACTTC

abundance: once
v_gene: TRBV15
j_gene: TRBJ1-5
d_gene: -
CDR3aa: CATSRFVGAQPQHF
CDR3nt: TGTGCCACCAGTAGGTTTGTTGGGGCTCAGCCCCAGCATTTT

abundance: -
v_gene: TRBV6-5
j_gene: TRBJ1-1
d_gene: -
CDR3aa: CASRRPGHLNTEAFF
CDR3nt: TGTGCCAGCAGGCGACCGGGACACTTGAACACTGAAGCTTTCTTT

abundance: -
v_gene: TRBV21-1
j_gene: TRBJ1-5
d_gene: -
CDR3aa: CASRGDSQPQHF
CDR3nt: TGTGCCAGCCGAGGGGACAGTCAGCCCCAGCATTTT

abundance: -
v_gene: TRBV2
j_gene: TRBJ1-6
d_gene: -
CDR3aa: CASLPEVGSPLHF
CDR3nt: TGTGCCAGCCTGCCCGAGGTCGGATCACCCCTCCACTTT

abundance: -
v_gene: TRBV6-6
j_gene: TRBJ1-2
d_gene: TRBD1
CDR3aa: CASSYSPGGYYGYTF
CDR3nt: TGTGCCAGCAGTTACTCGCCAGGGGGCTACTATGGCTACACCTTC